Following are 32 T cell receptor beta chains from one sample sequenced in a study of T cell repertoires in cytomegalovirus infection. TCRdb used MiXCR to reprocess the reads, holding one entry per CDR3 protein. Here the sample spans fewer than 950,000 distinct CDR3 sequences, 30% to 35% being singletons. Their antigens remain unidentified. The specimen was cultured CD8+ T cells from PBMCs, collected from culture after CMV antigen stimulation. Receptors were obtained from a human donor in good health (CMV status not recorded). Some clones in this sample may be carry-over from other donors' samples.

This clonotype was picked up a small number of times. This chain joins TRBV6-6 and TRBJ1-2; 8 nucleotides agree with TRBD1. CDR3 size: 15 residues. V gave up 4 bases and J gave up 6 bases; unmatched junction bases: 10. Germline values: CDR1 MNHNY, CDR2 SVGAGI (reference sequence). The CDR3 coding sequence is TGTGCCAGCAGTTCCCCTGACAGGGGAGAGGATGGCTACACCTTC. Amino acids: CASSSPDRGEDGYTF.

The CDR3 here is CASSLLFEGPETYEQYF. The CDR3 bases are TGTGCCAGCAGTTTACTTTTTGAGGGACCCGAAACCTACGAGCAGTACTTC. The rearrangement uses TRBV27 and TRBJ2-7; D tentatively reads TRBD1 or TRBD2 (5 bases each). Germline V gene data show CDR1 as MNHEY and CDR2 as SMNVEV (reference sequence). The CDR3 is 17 residues long. V dropped 2 bases and J dropped 2 bases, with 19 bases sitting between them.

The chain employs TRBV7-3 and TRBJ2-1; 9 bases align to TRBD2. Looked up from germline, CDR1 is SGHTA and CDR2 is FQGTGA. After removal of 4 bases from V and 6 bases from J, the junction contained 7 bases not matched to a gene. CDR3 length: 15 residues. The CDR3 DNA is TGTGCCAGCAGCTCGACTAGCGGCCTTTTCAATGAGCAGTTCTTC. This gives the protein CASSSTSGLFNEQFF.

This clonotype has just a few counts. J is TRBJ1-4 and V is TRBV4-3; 9 nucleotides agree with TRBD1. V trimming: 0 bases; J trimming: 6 bases; junction bases outside the gene matches: 2. Germline CDR1 is LGHNA and CDR2 is YSLEER. The CDR3 runs to 15 residues. This CDR3 is CASSQDTGGDEKLFF. DNA for the CDR3: TGCGCCAGCAGCCAAGATACAGGGGGCGATGAAAAACTGTTTTTT.

The chain combines TRBV6-5 with TRBJ2-1, with TRBD2 as a possible D gene (5 bases). Germline V gene data show CDR1 as MNHEY and CDR2 as SVGAGI. The CDR3 consists of 13 residues. Deletions cut 7 bases from V and 7 bases from J, with 14 bases between. Here the CDR3 reads CASTWKAENEQFF. The CDR3 DNA reads TGTGCCAGCACCTGGAAAGCGGAGAATGAGCAGTTCTTC.

The J gene is TRBJ2-7, the V gene TRBV19; no clear D gene. The CDR3 runs 12 residues. The germline V gene has CDR1 LNHDA and CDR2 SQIVND (reference sequence). Between the trimmed V and J ends, which lost 5 bases and 6 bases, there was a span of 11 bases. CDR3 nucleotide sequence: TGTGCCAGTAGTGGGTCCCGTCCCGAGCAGTACTTC. It codes for CASSGSRPEQYF.

The chain employs TRBV11-2 and TRBJ1-2; D uncertain. Trimming stripped 2 bases from V and 3 bases from J, with 10 bases between. Germline loops: CDR1 SGHAT, CDR2 FQNNGV. The CDR3 totals 14 residues. The CDR3 reads CASSLKGRDYGYTF. CDR3 DNA: TGTGCCAGCAGCTTAAAGGGCAGAGACTATGGCTACACCTTC.

This sequence joins TRBV27 and TRBJ1-2; 8 bases line up with TRBD1. Germline V gives CDR1 MNHEY, CDR2 SMNVEV (reference sequence). With V trimmed by 4 bases and J by 4 bases, 8 bases remained unmatched. This CDR3 spans 15 amino acids. The CDR3 is CASSSGRGRFYGYTF. Written as DNA, the CDR3 is TGTGCCAGCAGTTCGGGCAGGGGGCGCTTCTATGGCTACACCTTC.

This chain joins TRBV11-2 and TRBJ2-1; 11 bases are shared with TRBD2. This CDR3 contains 16 residues. Trimming removed 5 bases from V and 10 bases from J; junction bases left unmatched: 13. CDR1 is SGHAT and CDR2 is FQNNGV in the germline V gene. The CDR3 sequence is CASSPPGLAVGSEQFF. Written as DNA, the CDR3 is TGTGCCAGCAGCCCCCCGGGACTAGCGGTGGGGTCGGAGCAGTTCTTC.

The rearrangement uses TRBV28 and TRBJ2-2; TRBD2 matches 7 bases. The V segment lost 3 bases and the J segment 6 bases; nucleotides outside the gene matches: 13. The germline gives CDR1 MDHEN, CDR2 SYDVKM. This CDR3 is 17 amino acids long. CDR3 sequence reads: CASSLGREVGFAGELFF. Written as DNA, the CDR3 is TGTGCCAGCAGTTTGGGCCGGGAGGTTGGGTTTGCCGGGGAGCTGTTTTTT.

There are many counts of this clonotype. The V and J genes are TRBV7-2 and TRBJ2-7; D remains ambiguous. This CDR3 contains 14 residues. The V end was cut by 5 bases, the J end by 2 bases, with 13 bases between. Germline values: CDR1 SGHTA, CDR2 FQGNSA. CDR3 region: CASSPFGGTYEQYF. The CDR3 region has the DNA TGTGCCAGCAGCCCCTTTGGCGGCACCTACGAGCAGTACTTC. The whole variable domain, remainder taken from reference TRBV7-2 and TRBJ2-7, is GAGVSQSPSNKVTEKGKDVELRCDPISGHTALYWYRQSLGQGLEFLIYFQGNSAPDKSGLPSDRFSAERTGGSVSTLTIQRTQQEDSAVYLCASSPFGGTYEQYFGPGTRLTVT.

The CDR3 reads CATKSGGINNEQFF. The CDR3 DNA sequence: TGTGCCACCAAAAGCGGGGGGATTAACAATGAGCAGTTCTTC. V and J are TRBV24-1 and TRBJ2-1; 9 bases are a match to TRBD2. Germline-derived CDR1 and CDR2 are KGHDR and SFDVKD. V lost 8 bases and J lost 5; bases outside the gene matches: 6. CDR3 length: 14 residues.

The chain employs TRBV20-1 and TRBJ1-1; D ambiguous. CDR1 is DFQATT and CDR2 is SNEGSKA in the germline V gene (reference sequence). V lost 0 bases, J lost 2 bases, and 10 bases lay in between. The CDR3 runs to 14 residues. The CDR3: CSARDQEGNTEAFF. The CDR3 DNA sequence: TGCAGTGCTAGAGATCAGGAGGGAAACACTGAAGCTTTCTTT.

The chain carries TRBV27 and TRBJ2-3; no definite D call. V was pared by 0 bases and J by 8 bases, with 9 bases between. The CDR3 is made up of 13 amino acids. Germline assignment: CDR1 MNHEY and CDR2 SMNVEV (reference sequence). The CDR3 here is CASSLSPLSTQYF. CDR3 sequence (DNA): TGTGCCAGCAGTTTATCCCCCCTATCTACGCAGTATTTT.

This clonotype was seen many times. The chain links TRBV28 to TRBJ1-5, with 7 bases matching TRBD1. Germline CDR1 is MDHEN and CDR2 is SYDVKM. The CDR3 covers 14 residues. V gave up 2 bases and J gave up 9 bases; unmatched junction bases: 7. The CDR3 coding sequence is TGTGCCAGCAGTTTAACAGGGGCGGACTGGCCCCAGCATTTT. It yields the protein CASSLTGADWPQHF. Full variable domain (rest looked up from reference TRBV28 and TRBJ1-5): DVKVTQSSRYLVKRTGEKVFLECVQDMDHENMFWYRQDPGLGLRLIYFSYDVKMKEKGDIPEGYSVSREKKERFSLILESASTNQTSMYLCASSLTGADWPQHFGDGTRLSIL.

This sequence joins TRBV12-5 and TRBJ2-2; D call uncertain. The CDR3 sequence is 12 residues long. Germline V gene sequence: CDR1 LGHNT, CDR2 FRNRAP. V lost 6 bases, J lost 6 bases, and 8 bases lay in between. This CDR3 is CASGMIPGELFF. The CDR3 coding sequence is TGTGCTAGTGGAATGATTCCCGGGGAGCTGTTTTTT.

This clonotype has only a few counts. V usage is TRBV2 and J usage is TRBJ2-2; D is unresolved. Germline CDR1 and CDR2: SNHLY and FYNNEI. The CDR3 covers 16 residues. Between the trimmed V and J ends, which lost 4 bases and 2 bases, there was a span of 14 bases. CDR3 nucleotide sequence: TGTGCCAGCAGTGGGGTACCGGGTGCTAACACCGGGGAGCTGTTTTTT. It translates to CASSGVPGANTGELFF.

With respect to this clonotype: A read error is possible here, since a much larger clone lies one base away. The rearrangement links TRBV6-2 or TRBV6-3 to TRBJ1-5; TRBD1 might be the D (5 bases). The germline V and J ends were trimmed by 7 bases and 5 bases, with 24 bases remaining between them. Germline CDR1 MNHEY, CDR2 SVGEGT. This CDR3 comprises 17 residues. CDR3 residues: CASNPTPSGNIYQPQHF. In DNA form, the CDR3 reads TGTGCCAGCAACCCTACCCCGTCAGGGAACATATATCAGCCCCAGCATTTT.

In its sample, this clonotype was seen a few times. The gene calls are TRBV7-8 and TRBJ2-7; maybe TRBD1 (7 bases). V was clipped by 4 bases and J by 7 bases, with 14 bases between them. The CDR3 consists of 13 residues. Germline V gene sequence: CDR1 SGHVS, CDR2 FQNEAQ. The CDR3 DNA follows: TGTGCCAGCAGCTCCTCCAGGGGGAGGGAGCAGTACTTC. It codes for CASSSSRGREQYF.

The chain is built from TRBV27 and TRBJ2-7, with D hard to call. The CDR3 spans 14 residues. Trimming removed 8 bases from V and 3 bases from J, with 17 bases in between. Germline loops: CDR1 MNHEY, CDR2 SMNVEV (reference sequence). The CDR3 loop is CASAWWAGYYEQYF. As DNA, the CDR3 is TGTGCCAGCGCCTGGTGGGCCGGATACTACGAGCAGTACTTC.

DNA of the CDR3: TGTGCCAGCAGTTTAGGGCCAGCGGGAGAGCAGTACGTC. Translated, it gives CASSLGPAGEQYV. The chain carries TRBV28 and TRBJ2-7; 7 bases align to TRBD2. V trimming: 2 bases; J trimming: 7 bases; junction bases outside the gene matches: 5. From germline, CDR1 is MDHEN and CDR2 SYDVKM. CDR3 length equals 13 residues.

The chain employs TRBV27 and TRBJ1-2, with D possibly matching TRBD1 (5 bases). The length of the CDR3 is 15 residues. The V gene's germline CDR1 is MNHEY and CDR2 SMNVEV (reference sequence). V lost 7 bases, J lost 3 bases, and 18 bases lay in between. The CDR3 coding sequence is TGTGCCAGCAAGACAAGGGACGGACTATACTATGGCTACACCTTC. Translating gives CASKTRDGLYYGYTF.

This clonotype appeared once. The chain links TRBV5-3 to TRBJ2-7; possibly TRBD1 or TRBD2 for D (6 bases each). TRBV5-3 is marked as an open reading frame, function uncertain. The CDR3 has 12 amino acids. Trimming removed 9 bases at V and 5 bases at J, with 15 bases between. This CDR3 is CAIEGGSHEQYF. The CDR3 nucleotides are TGTGCCATTGAGGGGGGATCCCACGAGCAGTACTTC.

The chain links TRBV7-9 to TRBJ1-6; D uncertain. Trimming took 5 bases from V and 10 from J, leaving 30 bases between them. CDR3 length equals 19 residues. Germline values: CDR1 SEHNR, CDR2 FQNEAQ (reference sequence). CDR3 protein: CASSALRRSIGSNGSPLHF. The CDR3 DNA sequence: TGTGCCAGCAGCGCCTTAAGGCGATCAATCGGATCTAATGGGTCACCCCTCCACTTT. The full variable domain, completed using reference TRBV7-9 and TRBJ1-6, is DTGVSQNPRHKITKRGQNVTFRCDPISEHNRLYWYRQTLGQGPEFLTYFQNEAQLEKSRLLSDRFSAERPKGSFSTLEIQRTEQGDSAMYLCASSALRRSIGSNGSPLHFGNGTRLTVT.

This clonotype was counted at least ten times. The chain's CDR3 is CASGLDGVTGQFF. The CDR3 coding sequence is TGTGCTAGTGGTTTGGACGGCGTGACAGGGCAATTCTTC. The chain carries TRBV12-5 and TRBJ2-1; 7 nucleotides match TRBD1. With 1 base clipped from V and 16 bases from J, the junction kept 10 bases outside the gene matches. This CDR3 is 13 amino acids long. CDR1 and CDR2 (germline): LGHNT, FRNRAP.

A few counts support this clonotype. The gene calls are TRBV12-3 or TRBV12-4 and TRBJ2-7, with D perhaps being TRBD1 or TRBD2 (5 bases each). The CDR3 has 14 residues. V dropped 4 bases and J dropped 0 bases, with 10 bases sitting between them. The CDR3: CASSYGTVSYEQYF. CDR3 coding DNA: TGTGCCAGCAGTTACGGGACGGTCTCCTACGAGCAGTACTTC.

This clonotype was found a few times. The V gene is TRBV7-8, the J gene TRBJ1-2; TRBD1 aligns across 8 bases. This CDR3 has 16 residues. Germline CDR1 SGHVS, CDR2 FQNEAQ. With 1 base clipped from V and 7 bases from J, the junction kept 11 bases outside the gene matches. The CDR3, as DNA: TGTGCCAGCAGCTTAGGGAGGACAGGGAGGCCAGGTGGCTACACCTTC. As protein: CASSLGRTGRPGGYTF.

The V call is TRBV2, the J call TRBJ2-3, with 7 bases fitting TRBD2. This CDR3 has 15 residues. Germline CDR1 reads SNHLY; CDR2 reads FYNNEI. V shed 3 bases, J shed 0 bases, and the junction held 3 bases outside the gene matches. This CDR3 is CASSDLAESTDTQYF. CDR3 coding DNA: TGTGCCAGCAGTGACCTAGCGGAGAGCACAGATACGCAGTATTTT. The full variable domain, in which reference TRBV2 and TRBJ2-3 provide the parts outside the CDR3, is EPEVTQTPSHQVTQMGQEVILRCVPISNHLYFYWYRQILGQKVEFLVSFYNNEISEKSEIFDDQFSVERPDGSNFTLKIRSTKLEDSAMYFCASSDLAESTDTQYFGPGTRLTVL.

This clonotype was detected ten times or more. V is TRBV7-2 and J is TRBJ2-3, with TRBD2 matching over 13 bases. Germline CDR1 SGHTA, CDR2 FQGNSA. V was clipped by 5 bases and J by 6 bases; unmatched bases: 8. The CDR3 totals 16 residues. For the CDR3, the DNA is TGTGCCAGCAGCCGTCCACTAGCGGGGGGGTCGGATACGCAGTATTTT. Translating it yields CASSRPLAGGSDTQYF.

The chain recombines TRBV2 with TRBJ2-3; TRBD1 aligns across 8 bases. V lost 4 bases to trimming and J lost 4 bases; unmatched junction nucleotides: 10. Germline values: CDR1 SNHLY, CDR2 FYNNEI. The CDR3 sequence is 16 residues long. For the CDR3, the DNA is TGTGCCAGCAGTGGAGTGGGACAGGAGAGTCCAGATACGCAGTATTTT. Amino acid sequence: CASSGVGQESPDTQYF.

V gene TRBV29-1 combines with J gene TRBJ2-1, with D perhaps given as TRBD1 or TRBD2 (7 bases each). Trimming shortened V by 0 bases and J by 9 bases, and 21 bases separated the two germline ends. CDR3 length: 16 amino acids. CDR1 is SQVTM and CDR2 is ANQGSEA in the germline V gene. For the CDR3, the DNA is TGCAGCGTTGAAGATCTTCGGGGGAGGGGGCTGAGTGAGCAGTTCTTC. Amino acid sequence: CSVEDLRGRGLSEQFF.

This clonotype was observed a handful of times. CDR3: CSAPTGFSYNEQFF. CDR3 DNA: TGCAGTGCACCTACAGGATTCTCCTACAATGAGCAGTTCTTC. V and J are TRBV20-1 and TRBJ2-1, with D perhaps TRBD1 (5 bases). The V gene lost 6 bases and the J gene lost 0 bases, with 12 bases spanning the gap. The length of the CDR3 is 14 residues. Germline CDR1 DFQATT, CDR2 SNEGSKA (reference sequence).